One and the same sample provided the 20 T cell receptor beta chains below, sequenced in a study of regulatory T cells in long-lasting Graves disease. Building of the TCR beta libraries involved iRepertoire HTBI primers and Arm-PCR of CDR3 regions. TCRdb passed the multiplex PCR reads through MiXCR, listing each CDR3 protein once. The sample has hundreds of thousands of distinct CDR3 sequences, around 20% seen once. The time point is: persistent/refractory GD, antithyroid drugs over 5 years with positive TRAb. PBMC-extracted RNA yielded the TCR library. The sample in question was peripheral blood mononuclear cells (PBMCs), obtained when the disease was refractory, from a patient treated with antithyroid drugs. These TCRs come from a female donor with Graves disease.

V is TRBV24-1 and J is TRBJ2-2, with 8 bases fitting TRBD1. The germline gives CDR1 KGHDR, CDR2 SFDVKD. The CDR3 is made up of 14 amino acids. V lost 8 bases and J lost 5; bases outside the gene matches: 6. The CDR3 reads CATNPGGSTGELFF. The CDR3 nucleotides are TGTGCCACCAACCCAGGGGGCTCTACCGGGGAGCTGTTTTTT.

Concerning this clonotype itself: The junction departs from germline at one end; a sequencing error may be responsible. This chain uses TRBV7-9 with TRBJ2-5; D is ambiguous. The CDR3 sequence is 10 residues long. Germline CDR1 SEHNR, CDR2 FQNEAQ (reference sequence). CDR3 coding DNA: TGTGCCAGCAGCCAAGAGATCCAGTACTTC. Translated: CASSQEIQYF.

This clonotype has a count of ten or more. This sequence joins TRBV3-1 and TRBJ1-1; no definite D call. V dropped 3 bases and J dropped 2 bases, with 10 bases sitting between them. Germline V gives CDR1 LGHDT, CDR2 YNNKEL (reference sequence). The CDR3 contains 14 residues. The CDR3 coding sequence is TGTGCCAGCAGCCAGGCGATTACCAACACTGAAGCTTTCTTT. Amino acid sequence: CASSQAITNTEAFF.

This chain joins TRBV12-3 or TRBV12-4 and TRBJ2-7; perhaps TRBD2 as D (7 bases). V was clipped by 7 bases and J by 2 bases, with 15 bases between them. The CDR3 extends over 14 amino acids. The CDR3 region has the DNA TGTGCCAGCACTGGCGGGGGCAAAACCTACGAGCAGTACTTC. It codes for CASTGGGKTYEQYF.

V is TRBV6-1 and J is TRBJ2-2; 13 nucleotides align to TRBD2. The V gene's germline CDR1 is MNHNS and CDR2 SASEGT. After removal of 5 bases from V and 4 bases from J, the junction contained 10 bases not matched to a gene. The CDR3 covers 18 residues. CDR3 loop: CASSKRLAGGKGTGELFF. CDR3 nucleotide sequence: TGTGCCAGCAGTAAAAGACTAGCGGGAGGCAAGGGCACCGGGGAGCTGTTTTTT.

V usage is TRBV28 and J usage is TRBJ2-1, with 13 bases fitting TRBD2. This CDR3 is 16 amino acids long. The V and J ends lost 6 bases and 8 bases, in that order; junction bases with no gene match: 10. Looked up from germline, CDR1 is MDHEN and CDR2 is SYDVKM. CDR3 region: CASRTSGTSGKYEQFF. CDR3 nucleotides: TGTGCCAGCAGGACTTCCGGGACTAGCGGGAAATATGAGCAGTTCTTC.

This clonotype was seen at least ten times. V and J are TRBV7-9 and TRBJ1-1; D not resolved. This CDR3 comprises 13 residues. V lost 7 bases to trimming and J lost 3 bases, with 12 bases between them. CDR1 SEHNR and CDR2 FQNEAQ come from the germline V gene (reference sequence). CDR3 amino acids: CASNDPGDTEAFF. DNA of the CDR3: TGTGCCAGCAACGACCCTGGGGACACTGAAGCTTTCTTT.

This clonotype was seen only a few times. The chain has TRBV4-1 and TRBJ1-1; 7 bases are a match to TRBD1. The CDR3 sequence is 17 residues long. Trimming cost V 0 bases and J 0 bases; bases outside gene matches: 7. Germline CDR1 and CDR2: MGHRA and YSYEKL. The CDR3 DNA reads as TGCGCCAGCAGCCAAGAATCAGGGGGGACCATGAACACTGAAGCTTTCTTT. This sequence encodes CASSQESGGTMNTEAFF.

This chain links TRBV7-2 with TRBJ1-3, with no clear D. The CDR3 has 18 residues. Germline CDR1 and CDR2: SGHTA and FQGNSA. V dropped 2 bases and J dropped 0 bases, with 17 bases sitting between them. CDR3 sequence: CASSLRRWAANSGNTIYF. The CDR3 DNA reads TGTGCCAGCAGCTTAAGGCGGTGGGCAGCAAACTCTGGAAACACCATATATTTT. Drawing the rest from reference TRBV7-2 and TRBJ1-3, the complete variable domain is GAGVSQSPSNKVTEKGKDVELRCDPISGHTALYWYRQSLGQGLEFLIYFQGNSAPDKSGLPSDRFSAERTGGSVSTLTIQRTQQEDSAVYLCASSLRRWAANSGNTIYFGEGSWLTVV.

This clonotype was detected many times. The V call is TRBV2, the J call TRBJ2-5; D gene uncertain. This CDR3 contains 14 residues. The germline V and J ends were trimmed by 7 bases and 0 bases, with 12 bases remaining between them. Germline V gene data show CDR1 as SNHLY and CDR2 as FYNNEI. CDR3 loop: CASTLTQYQETQYF. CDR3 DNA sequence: TGTGCCAGCACGTTAACCCAGTACCAAGAGACCCAGTACTTC.

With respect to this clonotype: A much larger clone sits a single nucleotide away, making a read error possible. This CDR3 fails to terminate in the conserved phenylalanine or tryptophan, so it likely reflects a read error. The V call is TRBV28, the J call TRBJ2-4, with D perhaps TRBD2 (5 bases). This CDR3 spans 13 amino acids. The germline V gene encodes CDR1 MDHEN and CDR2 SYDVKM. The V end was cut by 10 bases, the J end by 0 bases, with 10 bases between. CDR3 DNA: TGTGCCACCCTAGCCGTAGCCAAAAACATTCAGTACCTC. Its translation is CATLAVAKNIQYL.

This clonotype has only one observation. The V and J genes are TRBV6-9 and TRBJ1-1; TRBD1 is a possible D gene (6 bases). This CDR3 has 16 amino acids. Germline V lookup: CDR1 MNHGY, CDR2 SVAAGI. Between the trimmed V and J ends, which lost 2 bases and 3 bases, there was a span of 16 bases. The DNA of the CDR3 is TGTGCCAGCAGTTATATGCAGGGACACCGCGACACTGAAGCTTTCTTT. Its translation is CASSYMQGHRDTEAFF.

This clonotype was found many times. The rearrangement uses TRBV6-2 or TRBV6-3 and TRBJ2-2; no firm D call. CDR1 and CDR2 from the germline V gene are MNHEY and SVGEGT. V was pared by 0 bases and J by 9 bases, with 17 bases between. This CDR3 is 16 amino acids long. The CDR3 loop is CASSYSITVELRELFF. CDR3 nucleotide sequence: TGTGCCAGCAGTTACTCGATAACAGTAGAGCTGAGGGAGCTGTTTTTT.

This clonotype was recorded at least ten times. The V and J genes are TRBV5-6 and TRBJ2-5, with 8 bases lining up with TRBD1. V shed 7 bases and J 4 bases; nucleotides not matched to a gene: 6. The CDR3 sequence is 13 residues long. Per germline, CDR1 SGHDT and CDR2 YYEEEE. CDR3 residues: CASVIRGRETQYF. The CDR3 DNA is TGTGCCAGCGTAATCAGGGGGCGAGAGACCCAGTACTTC.

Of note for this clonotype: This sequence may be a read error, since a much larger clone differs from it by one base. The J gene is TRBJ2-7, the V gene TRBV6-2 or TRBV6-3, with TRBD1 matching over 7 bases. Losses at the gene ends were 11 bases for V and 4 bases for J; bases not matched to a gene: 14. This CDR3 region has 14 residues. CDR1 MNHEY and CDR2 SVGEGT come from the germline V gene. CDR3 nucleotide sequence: TGTGCCGGCACCGACCCGGACAGGTCGTACGAGCAGTACTTC. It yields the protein CAGTDPDRSYEQYF.

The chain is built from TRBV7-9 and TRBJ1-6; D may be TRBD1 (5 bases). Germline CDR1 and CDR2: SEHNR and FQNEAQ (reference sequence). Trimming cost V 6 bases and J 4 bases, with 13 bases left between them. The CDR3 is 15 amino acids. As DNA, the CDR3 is TGTGCCAGCAGGAGTGCTGGGACTTATAATTCACCCCTCCACTTT. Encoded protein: CASRSAGTYNSPLHF. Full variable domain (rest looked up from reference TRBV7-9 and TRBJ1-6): DTGVSQNPRHKITKRGQNVTFRCDPISEHNRLYWYRQTLGQGPEFLTYFQNEAQLEKSRLLSDRFSAERPKGSFSTLEIQRTEQGDSAMYLCASRSAGTYNSPLHFGNGTRLTVT.

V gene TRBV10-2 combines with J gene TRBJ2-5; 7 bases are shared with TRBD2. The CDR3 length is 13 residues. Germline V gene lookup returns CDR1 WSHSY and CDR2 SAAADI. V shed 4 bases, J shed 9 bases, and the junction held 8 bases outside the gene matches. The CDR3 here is CASSVVAGEAQYF. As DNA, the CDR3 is TGCGCCAGCAGTGTTGTTGCGGGGGAGGCCCAGTACTTC.

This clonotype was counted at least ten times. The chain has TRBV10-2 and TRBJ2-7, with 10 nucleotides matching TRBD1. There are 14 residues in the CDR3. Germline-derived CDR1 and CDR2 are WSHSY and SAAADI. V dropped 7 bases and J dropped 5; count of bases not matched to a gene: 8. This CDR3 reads CASIGTGTGDEQYF. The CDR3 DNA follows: TGCGCCAGCATCGGAACCGGGACAGGGGACGAGCAGTACTTC.

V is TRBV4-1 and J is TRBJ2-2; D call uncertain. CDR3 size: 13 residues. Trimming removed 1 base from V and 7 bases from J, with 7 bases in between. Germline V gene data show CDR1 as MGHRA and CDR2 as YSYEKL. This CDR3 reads CASSQGFSGELFF. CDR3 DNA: TGCGCCAGCAGCCAAGGGTTTAGCGGGGAGCTGTTTTTT.

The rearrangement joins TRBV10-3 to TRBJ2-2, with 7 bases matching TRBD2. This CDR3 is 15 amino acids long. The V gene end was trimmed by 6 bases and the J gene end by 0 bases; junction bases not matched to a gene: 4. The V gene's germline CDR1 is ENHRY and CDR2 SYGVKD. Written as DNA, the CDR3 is TGTGCCATCAGCGGGACTACCGCGAACACCGGGGAGCTGTTTTTT. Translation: CAISGTTANTGELFF.